The clone carrying this T cell receptor (beta chain) was observed a few times. The sample belongs to a study of cytomegalovirus exposure and HLA in healthy donors. Study context: As an earlier analysis found, around 200 million T cells yielded some 120 million unique TCR beta sequences.

PCR was performed using 60 Vbeta and 13 Jbeta primers. Here immunoSEQ multiplex PCR was the method, and the copy in TCRdb shows in-frame clones only, minus some. The sample includes fewer than 100,000 clones, around 74% seen only once; the top ten take roughly 7%. Trimming pared 4 bases from V and 6 bases from J, leaving 6 bases between. CDR3 length: 12 amino acids. From germline, CDR1 is SNHLY and CDR2 FYNNEI. This receptor was obtained from a middle-aged man in good health and CMV-seropositive. This rearrangement joins TRBV2 to TRBJ2-2, with TRBD1 as a possible D gene (6 bases). What was sequenced was PBMCs. CDR3 in DNA: TGTGCCAGCAGTGCAGGGGCCGGGGAGCTGTTTTTT. It yields the protein CASSAGAGELFF.